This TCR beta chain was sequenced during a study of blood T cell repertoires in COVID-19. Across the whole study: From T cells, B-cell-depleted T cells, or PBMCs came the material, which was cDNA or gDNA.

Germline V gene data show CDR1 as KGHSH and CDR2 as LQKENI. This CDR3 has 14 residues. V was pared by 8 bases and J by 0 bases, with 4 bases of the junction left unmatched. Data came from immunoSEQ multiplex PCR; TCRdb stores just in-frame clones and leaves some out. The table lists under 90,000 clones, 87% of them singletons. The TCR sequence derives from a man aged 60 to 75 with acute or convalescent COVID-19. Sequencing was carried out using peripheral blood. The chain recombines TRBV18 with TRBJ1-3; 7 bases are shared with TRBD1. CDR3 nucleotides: TGTGCCAGCGACCCAGGGGGCTCTGGAAACACCATATATTTT. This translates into CASDPGGSGNTIYF. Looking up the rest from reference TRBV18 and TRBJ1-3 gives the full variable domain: NAGVMQNPRHLVRRRGQEARLRCSPMKGHSHVYWYRQLPEEGLKFMVYLQKENIIDESGMPKERFSAEFPKEGPSILRIQQVVRGDSAAYFCASDPGGSGNTIYFGEGSWLTVV.